One sample yielded the 21 T cell receptor beta chains listed below, sequenced in a study of cytomegalovirus exposure and HLA in healthy donors listed by TCRdb under 2017. The library was obtained by the immunoSEQ multiplex PCR assay. For the multiplex PCR, a mixture combining 60 forward primers for TCR Vbeta segments and 13 reverse primers for TCR Jbeta segments was used. TCRdb mirrors the immuneACCESS table, restricted to in-frame sequences. Some clones are absent from its copies; in checked studies, under half trace to an unresolved V gene, and the reason for the others is unknown. The sample has 170,000 or so clones on record, around 80% of them singletons. The ten largest account for 1% of the sample. Sequencing was carried out using PBMCs. The receptors derive from a woman aged 45-65 years in good health and CMV-seropositive.

This chain joins TRBV28 and TRBJ1-1; no clear D. Trimming removed 2 bases at V and 0 bases at J, with 4 bases between. Per the germline V gene, CDR1 is MDHEN and CDR2 is SYDVKM. This CDR3 is 13 amino acids long. The CDR3 loop reads CASSLIMNTEAFF. CDR3 DNA sequence: TGTGCCAGCAGTTTAATAATGAACACTGAAGCTTTCTTT.

The chain recombines TRBV19 with TRBJ1-2; 8 bases map to TRBD1. This CDR3 has 14 amino acids. V shed 5 bases, J shed 0 bases, and the junction held 2 bases outside the gene matches. The germline V gene has CDR1 LNHDA and CDR2 SQIVND (reference sequence). CDR3 amino acids: CASSRQGTNYGYTF. The CDR3 bases are TGTGCCAGTAGTCGACAGGGGACTAACTATGGCTACACCTTC.

The V gene is TRBV19, the J gene TRBJ1-1, with no clear D. Trimming shortened V by 9 bases and J by 2 bases, and 10 bases separated the two germline ends. The length of the CDR3 is 12 residues. The germline V gene has CDR1 LNHDA and CDR2 SQIVND (reference sequence). The CDR3 is CASSPHNTEAFF. In DNA, the CDR3 is TGTGCCAGCTCGCCACACAACACTGAAGCTTTCTTT.

CDR3 sequence: CSSRLVETQYF. The CDR3 DNA reads TGCAGCTCCCGACTCGTAGAGACCCAGTACTTC. The J gene is TRBJ2-5, the V gene TRBV29-1; D ambiguous. This CDR3 spans 11 amino acids. V dropped 8 bases and J dropped 4 bases, with 11 bases sitting between them. Germline assignment: CDR1 SQVTM and CDR2 ANQGSEA.

This clone was observed a handful of times. The genes are TRBV15 and TRBJ2-1; no reliable D call. Trimming took 9 bases from V and 7 from J, leaving 13 bases between them. The CDR3 is 12 residues long. The germline CDR1 and CDR2 sequences are LNHNV and YYDKDF (reference sequence). The CDR3 loop reads CATFSSINEQFF. CDR3 in DNA: TGTGCCACTTTTAGCAGTATAAATGAGCAGTTCTTC.

CDR3 DNA sequence: TGTGCCAGCAGTGATCCCCCCTTGACAGTCTATGGCTACACCTTC. Protein sequence: CASSDPPLTVYGYTF. V gene TRBV25-1 combines with J gene TRBJ1-2; D possibly corresponds to TRBD1 (5 bases). Germline CDR1 is MGHDK and CDR2 is SYGVNS. Trimming removed 3 bases from V and 4 bases from J, with 15 bases in between. The CDR3 length is 15 residues.

This rearrangement joins TRBV19 to TRBJ2-2; 13 bases line up with TRBD2. This CDR3 contains 16 residues. Germline V gene sequence: CDR1 LNHDA, CDR2 SQIVND (reference sequence). Unmatched junction bases numbered 6, after V lost 6 bases and J lost 5 bases. The CDR3 DNA reads as TGTGCCAGTAGAAGGACGACTAGCGGGGGGACCGGGGAGCTGTTTTTT. Residues: CASRRTTSGGTGELFF.

This clone was recorded a few times. The chain combines TRBV19 with TRBJ2-7, with 9 bases lining up with TRBD2. V lost 3 bases and J lost 4; bases outside the gene matches: 4. The CDR3 spans 14 residues. Germline V gene data show CDR1 as LNHDA and CDR2 as SQIVND (reference sequence). CDR3: CASSMGLAGYEQYF. CDR3 nucleotide sequence: TGTGCCAGTAGTATGGGTCTAGCGGGATACGAGCAGTACTTC.

This clone was counted once. The chain combines TRBV5-5 with TRBJ1-5; 7 nucleotides line up with TRBD1. Germline V CDR1 and CDR2: SGHKS, YYEKEE (reference sequence). The CDR3 sequence is 13 residues long. The V segment lost 3 bases and the J segment 11 bases; nucleotides outside the gene matches: 8. CDR3 region: CASSSPDRTAQHF. Written as DNA, the CDR3 is TGTGCCAGCAGCTCGCCGGACAGGACGGCCCAGCATTTT.

The CDR3 reads CASSGDRGEAFF. DNA for the CDR3: TGTGCCAGCAGCGGGGACAGGGGTGAAGCTTTCTTT. The chain employs TRBV7-2 and TRBJ1-1; 10 bases agree with TRBD1. The junction had 1 base not matched to a gene; V was cut back by 5 bases and J by 7 bases. This CDR3 has 12 amino acids. Germline CDR1 is SGHTA and CDR2 is FQGNSA.

The V gene is TRBV19, the J gene TRBJ1-1; D remains ambiguous. Germline V lookup: CDR1 LNHDA, CDR2 SQIVND (reference sequence). This CDR3 is 15 amino acids long. V lost 5 bases, J lost 0 bases, and 13 bases lay in between. CDR3 amino acids: CASSPPGLLNTEAFF. The CDR3 DNA reads TGTGCCAGTAGTCCCCCCGGACTCTTGAACACTGAAGCTTTCTTT.

The rearrangement joins TRBV7-6 to TRBJ2-3; D is perhaps TRBD1 (5 bases). The V end lost 5 bases, the J end lost 2 bases, and 14 bases lay between the germline ends. The CDR3 consists of 15 residues. In germline, CDR1 is SGHVS, CDR2 FNYEAQ. CDR3 nucleotide sequence: TGTGCCAGCAGCCAAACAGGATACCTCACAGATACGCAGTATTTT. It translates to CASSQTGYLTDTQYF.

The chain combines TRBV28 with TRBJ2-3; 9 bases are shared with TRBD2. V shed 5 bases and J 0 bases; nucleotides not matched to a gene: 3. CDR1 is MDHEN and CDR2 is SYDVKM in the germline V gene. The CDR3 has 15 residues. This chain's CDR3 is CASSASGTSTDTQYF. In DNA, the CDR3 is TGTGCCAGCAGTGCTAGCGGGACTAGCACAGATACGCAGTATTTT.

This chain links TRBV5-1 with TRBJ1-1; tentatively, D is TRBD1 (5 bases). The V end was cut by 0 bases, the J end by 10 bases, with 16 bases between. The CDR3 extends over 14 amino acids. CDR1 SGHRS and CDR2 YFSETQ come from the germline V gene. For the CDR3, the DNA is TGCGCCAGCAGCTTGGTGGCAGGGAGGCGGTCAGCTTTCTTT. It encodes CASSLVAGRRSAFF.

The chain joins TRBV4-1 to TRBJ1-4; D call uncertain. Germline V lookup: CDR1 MGHRA, CDR2 YSYEKL. This CDR3 contains 13 residues. Trimming stripped 0 bases from V and 8 bases from J, with 7 bases between. The CDR3 coding sequence is TGCGCCAGCAGCCAAGATCTCGGGGAAAAACTGTTTTTT. Protein sequence: CASSQDLGEKLFF.

This clone appeared a few times. This rearrangement joins TRBV5-4 to TRBJ2-1, with 11 bases that match TRBD2. CDR1 is SGHNT and CDR2 is YYREEE in the germline V gene (reference sequence). The CDR3 is made up of 16 amino acids. V trimming: 0 bases; J trimming: 8 bases; junction bases outside the gene matches: 7. As DNA, the CDR3 is TGTGCCAGCAGCTTGGGCGGGACTAGCGGAGGGGATGAGCAGTTCTTC. It is translated as CASSLGGTSGGDEQFF.

A remark on this clone: Germline is not matched at one junction end, which may reflect a read error. J is TRBJ1-3 and V is TRBV7-2; 9 positions match TRBD1. This CDR3 comprises 15 residues. Germline-derived CDR1 and CDR2 are SGHTA and FQGNSA. The CDR3 sequence: CASILDRGYGNTIYF. Written as DNA, the CDR3 is TGTGCCAGCATCTTAGACAGGGGGTATGGAAACACCATATATTTT.

Regarding this clone: Other DNA sequences in this sample translate to the same CDR3. The chain is built from TRBV7-2 and TRBJ2-7, with 13 positions matching TRBD2. CDR1 is SGHTA and CDR2 is FQGNSA in the germline V gene. CDR3 length: 18 amino acids. The V segment lost 3 bases and the J segment 0 bases; nucleotides outside the gene matches: 8. CDR3 DNA sequence: TGTGCCAGCAGCTTTAGGACTAGCGGGGGCCTAGGCTCCTACGAGCAGTACTTC. Protein product: CASSFRTSGGLGSYEQYF.

This rearrangement joins TRBV6-1 to TRBJ2-3; D is undetermined. V lost 6 bases to trimming and J lost 0 bases, with 10 bases between them. The CDR3 has 14 residues. Germline CDR1 reads MNHNS; CDR2 reads SASEGT. The CDR3 sequence is CASRELTSTDTQYF. The CDR3 DNA follows: TGTGCCAGCAGGGAACTAACTAGCACAGATACGCAGTATTTT.

The V gene is TRBV10-3, the J gene TRBJ2-7; no clear D. The germline V gene has CDR1 ENHRY and CDR2 SYGVKD. With 11 bases removed from V and 1 base from J, the gap between germline ends came to 15 bases. The CDR3 runs to 13 residues. CDR3 coding DNA: TGTGCCGCCCTGGTAGCCGGATCCTACGAGCAGTACTTC. This gives the protein CAALVAGSYEQYF.

The chain is built from TRBV6-5 and TRBJ2-2; D not certain. CDR1 is MNHEY and CDR2 is SVGAGI in the germline V gene. CDR3 length equals 14 residues. V was cut by 4 bases and J by 6 bases, with 12 bases left in between. Here the CDR3 reads CASSSDIGSGELFF. The CDR3 DNA is TGTGCCAGCAGTTCCGACATTGGGTCCGGGGAGCTGTTTTTT.